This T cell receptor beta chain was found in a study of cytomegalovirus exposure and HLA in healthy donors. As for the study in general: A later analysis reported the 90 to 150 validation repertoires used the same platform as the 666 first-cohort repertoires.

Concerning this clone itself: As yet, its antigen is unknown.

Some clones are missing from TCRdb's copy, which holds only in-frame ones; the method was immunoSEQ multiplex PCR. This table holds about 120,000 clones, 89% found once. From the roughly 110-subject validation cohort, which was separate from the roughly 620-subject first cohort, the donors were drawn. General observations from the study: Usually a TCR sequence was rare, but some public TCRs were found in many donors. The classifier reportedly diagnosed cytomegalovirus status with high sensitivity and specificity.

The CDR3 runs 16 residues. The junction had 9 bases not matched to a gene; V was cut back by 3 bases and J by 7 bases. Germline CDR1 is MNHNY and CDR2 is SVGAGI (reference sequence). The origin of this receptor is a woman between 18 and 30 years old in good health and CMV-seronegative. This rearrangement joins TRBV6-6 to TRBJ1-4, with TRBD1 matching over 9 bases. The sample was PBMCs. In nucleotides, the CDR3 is TGTGCCAGCAGTTATTCCAGTTACAGGGGGCTTGAAAAACTGTTTTTT. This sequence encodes CASSYSSYRGLEKLFF.